This T cell receptor beta chain was retrieved from a study of siplizumab effects on memory and regulatory T cells. Study-wide points: Mapping to unstimulated subsets was achieved for only a minor fraction of alloreactive clones.

With respect to this clone: Its antigen remains unidentified.

The CDR3 runs to 14 residues. Germline trimming cut 6 bases from V and 0 bases from J; bases unmatched to any gene: 7. Per the germline V gene, CDR1 is GTSNPN and CDR2 is SVGIG (reference sequence). This table comes from immunoSEQ multiplex PCR, and its TCRdb copy is limited to in-frame clones, with some not included. The sample gives 55,000 to 70,000 clones, approximately 95% of which show up once; around 40% is in the top ten. The chain combines TRBV30 with TRBJ2-7; 8 bases agree with TRBD1. This TCR came from a human donor in good health. The specimen sequenced was CD8+ T cells sorted from blood. Written as DNA, the CDR3 is TGTGCCTGTGGTCGGACAGGGAGCTCCTACGAGCAGTACTTC. Amino acids: CACGRTGSSYEQYF.